This is a list of T cell receptor beta chains from one sample in a study of Ad26.COV2.S vaccination and SARS-CoV-2 variants. This table comes from immunoSEQ multiplex PCR, and its TCRdb copy is limited to in-frame clones, with some not included. The profile shows roughly 390,000 clones, approximately 86% of them singletons. This specimen was peripheral blood, taken in a trial of Ad26.COV2.S vaccine versus placebo. The source of these receptors is a person between 18 and 65 years old who received the Ad26.COV2.S COVID-19 vaccine or a placebo. Both conserved end residues are part of each CDR3. D genes are given only for firm matches. The size entry is marked missing in some rows and otherwise reads once, few, many or a size class.

d_call	v_call	j_call	clone_size	cdr3_nt	cdr3_aa
-	TRBV7-9	TRBJ1-2	-	TGTGCCAGCAGCTTAGACGGATACCTGAACTATGGCTACACCTTC	CASSLDGYLNYGYTF
TRBD2	TRBV7-6	TRBJ2-1	-	TGTGCCAGCAGCTTAGTCTTCCTAGCGGGGGGTGGGAGTGAGCAGTTCTTC	CASSLVFLAGGGSEQFF
TRBD2	TRBV6-5	TRBJ2-5	-	TGTGCCAGCAGTCCGATGGGGAGGGTGGAGACCCAGTACTTC	CASSPMGRVETQYF
-	TRBV7-6	TRBJ1-1	-	TGTGCCAGCAGCTTAGGAGGGGGGAACACTGAAGCTTTCTTT	CASSLGGGNTEAFF
TRBD1	TRBV5-4	TRBJ1-2	-	TGTGCCAGCAGCTTGGGGACAGGGGTTGGCTACACCTTC	CASSLGTGVGYTF
TRBD1	TRBV19	TRBJ1-2	-	TGTGCCAGTAGTATTAGACAGGGGGCTAACTATGGCTACACCTTC	CASSIRQGANYGYTF
-	TRBV10-2	TRBJ2-2	-	TGCGCCAGCAGAAACAGGGCCGGGGAGCTGTTTTTT	CASRNRAGELFF
TRBD1	TRBV6-1	TRBJ2-7	-	TGTGCCACGGACAGGGGAATGTCCTACGAGCAGTACTTC	CATDRGMSYEQYF
TRBD1	TRBV3-1/TRBV3-2	TRBJ1-2	-	TGTGCCAGCAGCCCCAGGGGGCCGTACTATGGCTACACCTTC	CASSPRGPYYGYTF
-	TRBV25-1	TRBJ2-5	-	TGTGCCAGCAGTGAGTACGGCAACCAAGAGACCCAGTACTTC	CASSEYGNQETQYF
-	TRBV11-2	TRBJ1-4	-	TGTGCCAGCAGCTTAGGTGGGAGGGGCTGGGATGAAAAACTGTTTTTT	CASSLGGRGWDEKLFF
TRBD2	TRBV11-2	TRBJ2-7	-	TGTGCCAGCAGCTCGACTAGCGGGGGTACAGCCTACGAGCAGTACTTC	CASSSTSGGTAYEQYF
-	TRBV27	TRBJ1-5	-	TGTGCCAGCAGTTTGGACAGTCGGGGTCAGCCCCAGCATTTT	CASSLDSRGQPQHF
-	TRBV11-2	TRBJ1-3	-	TGTGCCAGCAGCTTATTGGCGCCTAGGCGGCTAGTCTCTGGAAACACCATATATTTT	CASSLLAPRRLVSGNTIYF
-	TRBV29-1	TRBJ2-2	-	TGCAGCGTTGGGACAGTAAACACCGGGGAGCTGTTTTTT	CSVGTVNTGELFF
TRBD1	TRBV5-8	TRBJ2-2	-	TGTGCCAGCAGCTTACTAACAGGGGGCGGAATCACCGGGGAGCTGTTTTTT	CASSLLTGGGITGELFF
-	TRBV2	TRBJ1-6	few	TGTGCCAGCAGTGAAAGCGGGGCCAGCTCCTATAATTCACCCCTCCACTTT	CASSESGASSYNSPLHF
-	TRBV7-2	TRBJ2-7	-	TGTGCCAGCAGCCCTTGGCTGGCCAGGGACCCCGAGCAGTACTTC	CASSPWLARDPEQYF
-	TRBV9	TRBJ2-7	-	TGTGCCAGCAGCGGGGGGGACTTCTCCTACGAGCAGTACTTC	CASSGGDFSYEQYF
-	TRBV5-4	TRBJ2-3	-	TGTGCCAGCAGCTTGTTTCCCCGGCTAGCGAGCACAGATACGCAGTATTTT	CASSLFPRLASTDTQYF
-	TRBV12-3/TRBV12-4	TRBJ1-5	once	TGTGCCAGCAGTTTGGAAGGGGCTCAGCCCCAGCATTTT	CASSLEGAQPQHF
-	TRBV11-2	TRBJ1-6	-	TGTGCCAGCAGCTTAGATCAGGGTCTTGGTTCACCCCTCCACTTT	CASSLDQGLGSPLHF
-	TRBV7-7	TRBJ2-1	-	TGTGCTAGCAGCTTGGGACGGGGTAACAATGAGCAGTTCTTC	CASSLGRGNNEQFF
TRBD1	TRBV11-2	TRBJ1-2	-	TGTGCCAGCAGCTCGAGCCTAAGGGGGCTCTATGGCTACACCTTC	CASSSSLRGLYGYTF
-	TRBV6-5	TRBJ2-3	-	TGTGCCAGCAGTTACTCAGGGGGCACAGATACGCAGTATTTT	CASSYSGGTDTQYF
-	TRBV7-6	TRBJ1-3	-	TGTGCCAGCAGCTTAGGAGGCTCTGGAAACACCATATATTTT	CASSLGGSGNTIYF
-	TRBV6-5	TRBJ2-1	-	TGTGCCATGAGAGGGCCGGATCCGGGGAATGAGCAGTTCTTC	CAMRGPDPGNEQFF
TRBD1	TRBV19	TRBJ2-3	once	TGTGCCAGTAGCCCCACCGGACAGGCCCCCACAGATACGCAGTATTTT	CASSPTGQAPTDTQYF
-	TRBV6-1	TRBJ1-1	-	TGTGCCAGCAGTGAAGACAGGGATAACACTGAAGCTTTCTTT	CASSEDRDNTEAFF
TRBD2	TRBV27	TRBJ2-3	-	TGTGCCAGCAGTCGTCTAGCGGGGGCAATGACGGGGACGCAGTATTTT	CASSRLAGAMTGTQYF
TRBD1	TRBV7-9	TRBJ2-5	-	TGTGCCAGCAGCACCGACGGGACAGGGTCTAGAGAGACCCAGTACTTC	CASSTDGTGSRETQYF
-	TRBV2	TRBJ1-1	-	TGTGCCAGCAGTGCAATCGCGAACACTGAAGCTTTCTTT	CASSAIANTEAFF
-	TRBV27	TRBJ2-3	-	TGTGCCAGCAGTTTAGAGGCGCCAGATACGCAGTATTTT	CASSLEAPDTQYF
TRBD2	TRBV5-4	TRBJ2-3	-	TGTGCCAGCAACAGCGGGGGGACTTACACAGATACGCAGTATTTT	CASNSGGTYTDTQYF
-	TRBV19	TRBJ2-7	-	TGTGCCAGTAGTATACAGGGTGGGCCCTACGAGCAGTACTTC	CASSIQGGPYEQYF
TRBD1	TRBV6-6	TRBJ1-5	-	TGTGCCAGCAGTTCCAACCGACAGGGTCTCCAGCCCCAGCATTTT	CASSSNRQGLQPQHF
-	TRBV6-6	TRBJ1-5	-	TGTGCCAGCAATCAACAGGGTAGAAATCAGCCCCAGCATTTT	CASNQQGRNQPQHF
TRBD1	TRBV3-1/TRBV3-2	TRBJ1-2	-	TGTGCCAGCACAAAAGGACAGGGGAACTATGGCTACACCTTC	CASTKGQGNYGYTF
-	TRBV3-1/TRBV3-2	TRBJ2-1	-	TGTGCCAGCAGCCAAGTTCGTAATGAGCAGTTCTTC	CASSQVRNEQFF
-	TRBV12-5	TRBJ2-3	once	TGTGCTAGTGCCCAAACAGACACATTAAGCACAGATACGCAGTATTTT	CASAQTDTLSTDTQYF
-	TRBV5-1	TRBJ1-1	-	TGCGCCAGCAGCTTGAATCCCGGGAACACTGAAGCTTTCTTT	CASSLNPGNTEAFF
TRBD2	TRBV2	TRBJ2-7	few	TGTGCCAGCAGCCGGCTAGCGGGGGTTTTCGAGCAGTACTTC	CASSRLAGVFEQYF